The rows below give T cell receptor beta chains drawn from one sample of a study of cytotoxic CD8 clonotypes in ibrutinib-treated CLL. Repertoires were generated with immunoSEQ multiplex PCR, while TCRdb's copy carries only in-frame clones and drops some. The repertoire consists of some 81,000 clones, with roughly three quarters occurring once and the leading ten covering around 4.8%. The sequencing here drew on PBMCs, taken after 12 months of ibrutinib treatment. The receptors shown here come from a human donor with chronic lymphocytic leukemia. CDR3s include the opening cysteine and the closing phenylalanine or tryptophan. Fields, in order: V gene, D gene, J gene, clone size, CDR3 protein, CDR3 DNA. D genes are given only for firm matches. A row's size may be missing; if present it is once, few, many or a size class.

TRBV4-1,NA,TRBJ1-5,NA,CASSQGEYSNQPQHF,TGCGCCAGCAGCCAAGGGGAGTATAGCAATCAGCCCCAGCATTTT
TRBV4-3,TRBD1,TRBJ2-2,once,CASSPGQGALTGELFF,TGCGCCAGCAGCCCCGGGCAGGGGGCCCTCACCGGGGAGCTGTTTTTT
TRBV11-2,NA,TRBJ1-2,NA,CASSRGGGRGYTF,TGTGCCAGCTCCCGCGGTGGCGGGCGGGGCTACACCTTC
TRBV7-9,NA,TRBJ2-3,NA,CASSLPLGASSTDTQYF,TGTGCCAGCAGCTTACCCCTCGGGGCGAGCAGCACAGATACGCAGTATTTT
TRBV16,NA,TRBJ2-1,NA,CASSQWGNEQFF,TGTGCCAGCAGCCAATGGGGGAATGAGCAGTTCTTC
TRBV7-3,TRBD1,TRBJ2-2,NA,CASSSQGPGAGELFF,TGTGCCAGCAGCTCACAGGGGCCTGGGGCCGGGGAGCTGTTTTTT
TRBV2,NA,TRBJ2-7,NA,CASSEARTPYEQYF,TGTGCCAGCAGTGAAGCTCGGACACCCTACGAGCAGTACTTC
TRBV18,TRBD1,TRBJ2-7,NA,CASSPPKGQGAEQYF,TGTGCCAGCTCACCACCGAAGGGACAGGGGGCCGAGCAGTACTTC
TRBV18,NA,TRBJ1-1,NA,CASSLRGTEAFF,TGTGCCAGCTCCCTTCGAGGGACTGAAGCTTTCTTT
TRBV18,TRBD2,TRBJ2-1,few,CASSPGGGRAPNEQFF,TGTGCCAGCTCACCCGGTGGCGGGAGAGCCCCCAATGAGCAGTTCTTC
TRBV5-6,TRBD2,TRBJ2-1,few,CASSPRLAGGQIGNEQFF,TGTGCCAGCAGCCCTCGACTAGCGGGGGGGCAGATTGGGAATGAGCAGTTCTTC
TRBV6-5,NA,TRBJ1-2,NA,CASSLEGRLYGYTF,TGTGCCAGCAGCCTCGAAGGGCGGCTCTATGGCTACACCTTC
TRBV7-9,TRBD2,TRBJ2-1,NA,CASRRGTSVSQFF,TGTGCCAGCAGACGCGGGACTAGCGTATCGCAGTTCTTC
TRBV6-5,NA,TRBJ2-7,NA,CASRSIAESSYEQYF,TGTGCCAGCCGATCAATAGCGGAGAGCTCCTACGAGCAGTACTTC
TRBV6-5,TRBD1,TRBJ2-7,NA,CASSRPTGATWEQYF,TGTGCCAGCAGTAGACCGACAGGGGCGACGTGGGAGCAGTACTTC
TRBV7-8,NA,TRBJ1-5,NA,CASSPSGGSNQPQHF,TGTGCCAGCAGCCCCTCGGGGGGGAGCAATCAGCCCCAGCATTTT
TRBV28,NA,TRBJ1-5,NA,CASSLIRVSSGNQPQHF,TGTGCCAGCAGTTTGATTCGCGTATCGAGCGGCAATCAGCCCCAGCATTTT